The next 21 T cell receptor beta chains were all read from a single sample in a study of blood T cell repertoires in COVID-19. Here immunoSEQ multiplex PCR was the method, and the copy in TCRdb shows in-frame clones only, minus some. The data contain under 200,000 clones, approximately 83% of them singletons. Sequencing input: peripheral blood. These receptors originate from a human donor in a cohort sampled during active COVID-19.

The V gene is TRBV5-1, the J gene TRBJ1-2; 7 nucleotides match TRBD1. The V gene's germline CDR1 is SGHRS and CDR2 YFSETQ. This CDR3 spans 15 amino acids. J lost 0 bases, V lost 4 bases, and 6 bases had no gene match. CDR3 coding DNA: TGCGCCAGCAGCCTCGCGACAGGGTCTAACTATGGCTACACCTTC. It encodes CASSLATGSNYGYTF.

The rearrangement joins TRBV19 to TRBJ1-4; D is unresolved. Trimming left V 5 bases short and J 15 bases short, with 13 bases between. Germline V gene sequence: CDR1 LNHDA, CDR2 SQIVND (reference sequence). The CDR3 covers 11 residues. CDR3 bases: TGTGCCAGTAGTGAACAGAACGGAATGTTTTTT. Its protein product is CASSEQNGMFF.

The CDR3 loop is CASSVEAGAQYGYTF. The DNA of the CDR3 is TGTGCCAGCAGCGTAGAGGCAGGGGCGCAATATGGCTACACCTTC. The chain combines TRBV9 with TRBJ1-2, with a tentative D call TRBD1 (6 bases). V lost 0 bases to trimming and J lost 5 bases, with 14 bases between them. This CDR3 contains 15 residues. Per the germline V gene, CDR1 is SGDLS and CDR2 is YYNGEE.

The chain is built from TRBV4-2 and TRBJ1-5; no reliable D call. This CDR3 is built from 13 residues. Germline V gives CDR1 LGHNA, CDR2 YNFKEQ. The V end lost 0 bases, the J end lost 6 bases, and 6 bases lay between the germline ends. The CDR3 region has the DNA TGTGCCAGCAGCCAAGATGGAGCTCAGCCCCAGCATTTT. This encodes CASSQDGAQPQHF.

The V call is TRBV7-2, the J call TRBJ1-2; TRBD1 matches 11 bases. The germline V gene encodes CDR1 SGHTA and CDR2 FQGNSA. V gave up 6 bases and J gave up 3 bases; unmatched junction bases: 3. CDR3 length: 14 residues. CDR3 amino acids: CASRGTGGDYGYTF. In DNA form, the CDR3 reads TGTGCCAGCAGAGGGACAGGGGGAGACTATGGCTACACCTTC.

V and J are TRBV6-5 and TRBJ1-2, with a weak D call TRBD1 (5 bases). The CDR3 is 15 residues long. The V end lost 6 bases, the J end lost 2 bases, and 16 bases lay between the germline ends. Germline V gene data show CDR1 as MNHEY and CDR2 as SVGAGI. CDR3 nucleotide sequence: TGTGCCAGCAGAGGGATGACAGAACAAAACTATGGCTACACCTTC. It encodes CASRGMTEQNYGYTF.

The V call is TRBV19, the J call TRBJ1-4, with 7 positions matching TRBD1. The CDR3 totals 15 residues. The V gene end was trimmed by 4 bases and the J gene end by 3 bases; junction bases not matched to a gene: 5. Germline loops: CDR1 LNHDA, CDR2 SQIVND (reference sequence). The CDR3 region is CASSTSGTANEKLFF. The CDR3 DNA follows: TGTGCCAGTAGTACAAGTGGGACAGCTAATGAAAAACTGTTTTTT. Full variable domain (missing parts from reference TRBV19 and TRBJ1-4): DGGITQSPKYLFRKEGQNVTLSCEQNLNHDAMYWYRQDPGQGLRLIYYSQIVNDFQKGDIAEGYSVSREKKESFPLTVTSAQKNPTAFYLCASSTSGTANEKLFFGSGTQLSVL.

The chain recombines TRBV4-3 with TRBJ1-2; D may be TRBD1 (6 bases). The V end lost 6 bases, the J end lost 3 bases, and 8 bases lay between the germline ends. Germline CDR1 reads LGHNA; CDR2 reads YSLEER. This CDR3 contains 12 residues. The CDR3 spells CASRAGDYGYTF. CDR3 DNA: TGCGCCAGCAGGGCAGGGGACTATGGCTACACCTTC.

This clone was seen only a few times. J is TRBJ1-2 and V is TRBV11-2, with a tentative D call TRBD1 (6 bases). The CDR3 has 15 amino acids. V lost 2 bases, J lost 5 bases, and 15 bases lay in between. CDR1 and CDR2 from the germline V gene are SGHAT and FQNNGV. This CDR3 is CASSLKGRGPYGYTF. In DNA form, the CDR3 reads TGTGCCAGCAGCTTAAAGGGCAGGGGCCCTTATGGCTACACCTTC.

In this sample, this clone turned up once. This chain joins TRBV7-2 and TRBJ1-2; 7 bases match TRBD1. The CDR3 spans 14 residues. Trimming took 1 base from V and 7 from J; bases not matched to a gene: 6. The germline gives CDR1 SGHTA, CDR2 FQGNSA. CDR3 amino acids: CASSLGQGMGGYTF. The DNA of the CDR3 is TGTGCCAGCAGCTTAGGACAGGGAATGGGTGGCTACACCTTC.

The chain joins TRBV7-9 to TRBJ1-4; D gene unclear. Trimming removed 4 bases at V and 1 base at J, with 7 bases between. Per germline, CDR1 SEHNR and CDR2 FQNEAQ (reference sequence). This CDR3 comprises 14 residues. In DNA, the CDR3 is TGTGCCAGCAGCTCGTCGGGAACTAATGAAAAACTGTTTTTT. It encodes CASSSSGTNEKLFF.

This clone was detected once. V and J are TRBV11-2 and TRBJ2-5; D gene uncertain. Deletions cut 5 bases from V and 4 bases from J, with 14 bases between. Germline-derived CDR1 and CDR2 are SGHAT and FQNNGV. This CDR3 contains 14 residues. The DNA for the CDR3 is TGTGCCAGCAGCCCCCGACTGTCGGGAGAGACCCAGTACTTC. Its translation: CASSPRLSGETQYF.

This clone was detected once. The J gene is TRBJ2-1, the V gene TRBV7-3; 8 nucleotides line up with TRBD2. Germline lookup yields CDR1 SGHTA and CDR2 FQGTGA. The CDR3 totals 13 residues. V was clipped by 4 bases and J by 10 bases; unmatched bases: 6. CDR3 in amino acids: CASSSPGGQEQFF. The CDR3 region has the DNA TGTGCCAGCAGCTCCCCGGGGGGGCAGGAGCAGTTCTTC.

The CDR3 is CASSQDPANYNEQFF. The CDR3 bases are TGCGCCAGCAGCCAAGATCCCGCGAACTACAATGAGCAGTTCTTC. The rearrangement joins TRBV4-1 to TRBJ2-1, with D unresolved. The CDR3 spans 15 residues. V was trimmed by 0 bases and J by 3 bases, leaving 9 bases between them. Germline values: CDR1 MGHRA, CDR2 YSYEKL.

Here the CDR3 reads CASSESWGAIGQYF. The CDR3 DNA is TGTGCCAGCAGTGAAAGTTGGGGAGCCATCGGGCAGTACTTC. The V gene is TRBV6-1, the J gene TRBJ2-7; perhaps TRBD2 as D (5 bases). CDR1 and CDR2 (germline): MNHNS, SASEGT. V was pared by 2 bases and J by 9 bases, with 17 bases between. The CDR3 consists of 14 residues.

This chain joins TRBV24-1 and TRBJ2-5; 8 bases map to TRBD1. The germline gives CDR1 KGHDR, CDR2 SFDVKD. V trimming: 3 bases; J trimming: 5 bases; junction bases outside the gene matches: 7. The CDR3 length is 15 residues. For the CDR3, the DNA is TGTGCCACCAGTGATCCCCAGGGGGCCGGGGAGACCCAGTACTTC. Translation gives CATSDPQGAGETQYF.

The sample holds one count of this clone. The chain links TRBV7-6 to TRBJ2-1; TRBD2 matches at 9 bases. This CDR3 spans 16 amino acids. V lost 1 base and J lost 6; bases outside the gene matches: 7. In germline, CDR1 is SGHVS, CDR2 FNYEAQ. CDR3 DNA sequence: TGTGCCAGCAGCTTAGTGTGGTCTAGCGGGGTCAATGAGCAGTTCTTC. Translated: CASSLVWSSGVNEQFF. Full variable domain (missing parts from reference TRBV7-6 and TRBJ2-1): GAGVSQSPRYKVTKRGQDVALRCDPISGHVSLYWYRQALGQGPEFLTYFNYEAQQDKSGLPNDRFSAERPEGSISTLTIQRTEQRDSAMYRCASSLVWSSGVNEQFFGPGTRLTVL.

The chain links TRBV12-2 to TRBJ1-1. TRBV12-2 is labeled a pseudogene. This CDR3 spans 16 amino acids. The DNA of the CDR3 is TGCCCAAGTCGCTTAGCGGGAGTTCAGGAATCGTCTGAAGCTTTCTTT. Translating gives CPSRLAGVQESSEAFF.

The genes are TRBV9 and TRBJ2-7; 8 positions match TRBD2. The V gene's germline CDR1 is SGDLS and CDR2 YYNGEE. CDR3 length: 15 residues. The junction had 6 bases not matched to a gene; V was cut back by 0 bases and J by 4 bases. The CDR3 loop is CASSVGALAGYEQYF. Here the CDR3 DNA reads TGTGCCAGCAGCGTAGGGGCGCTAGCGGGTTACGAGCAGTACTTC.

The chain carries TRBV9 and TRBJ1-1; 8 bases fit TRBD1. V dropped 2 bases and J dropped 0; count of bases not matched to a gene: 6. CDR3 length equals 16 residues. Looked up from germline, CDR1 is SGDLS and CDR2 is YYNGEE. The CDR3 sequence: CASSVGQAPLNTEAFF. CDR3 DNA: TGTGCCAGCAGCGTGGGACAGGCACCTTTGAACACTGAAGCTTTCTTT.

This clone was detected once. The chain joins TRBV5-5 to TRBJ2-7, with 7 bases that match TRBD2. There are 14 residues in the CDR3. Germline-derived CDR1 and CDR2 are SGHKS and YYEKEE (reference sequence). V lost 2 bases and J lost 0; bases outside the gene matches: 2. The CDR3 sequence: CASSLGRASYEQYF. CDR3 DNA: TGTGCCAGCAGCTTAGGGAGGGCCTCCTACGAGCAGTACTTC.